The next 10 T cell receptor beta chains were all read from a single sample in a study of control samples from healthy donors and cancer patients. The table came from immunoSEQ multiplex PCR; TCRdb's copy has only in-frame clones and leaves some out. Of over 100,000 clones in the sample, over 75% were seen once. Sequenced input: blood. These receptors originate from a middle-aged man in good health.

The J gene is TRBJ2-7, the V gene TRBV6-6; TRBD2 agrees at 11 bases. J lost 6 bases, V lost 4 bases, and 2 bases had no gene match. The CDR3 runs 13 residues. The germline V gene has CDR1 MNHNY and CDR2 SVGAGI (reference sequence). The CDR3: CASSWGLAVEQYF. The CDR3 DNA sequence: TGTGCCAGCAGTTGGGGACTAGCGGTCGAGCAGTACTTC.

The chain has TRBV5-6 and TRBJ2-2, with TRBD1 identical over 9 bases. Losses at the gene ends were 0 bases for V and 3 bases for J; bases not matched to a gene: 6. There are 17 residues in the CDR3. Germline CDR1 reads SGHDT; CDR2 reads YYEEEE. CDR3 loop: CASSLVVTGGDTGELFF. Here the CDR3 DNA reads TGTGCCAGCAGCTTGGTGGTGACAGGGGGTGACACCGGGGAGCTGTTTTTT.

The V gene is TRBV5-4, the J gene TRBJ2-4; possible D gene TRBD1, 5 bases. CDR3 length equals 16 residues. Trimming removed 4 bases at V and 0 bases at J, with 14 bases between. The germline gives CDR1 SGHNT, CDR2 YYREEE (reference sequence). Written as DNA, the CDR3 is TGTGCCAGCAGCGGCGGTGGGGCGTTAGCCAAAAACATTCAGTACTTC. This encodes CASSGGGALAKNIQYF.

This rearrangement joins TRBV5-1 to TRBJ1-2, with unresolved D. The CDR3 sequence is 14 residues long. V was shortened by 1 base and J by 4 bases, with 11 bases between the two germline ends. The germline V gene encodes CDR1 SGHRS and CDR2 YFSETQ. The CDR3 loop is CASSLTGLSYGYTF. Here the CDR3 DNA reads TGCGCCAGCAGCTTGACTGGGCTCAGCTATGGCTACACCTTC.

The rearrangement links TRBV6-6 to TRBJ2-1, with 15 positions matching TRBD2. Germline-derived CDR1 and CDR2 are MNHNY and SVGAGI (reference sequence). The CDR3 has 19 residues. V dropped 5 bases and J dropped 0; count of bases not matched to a gene: 8. CDR3 region: CASSPSGLAGGYSYNEQFF. The CDR3 DNA sequence: TGTGCCAGCAGTCCCTCGGGACTAGCGGGGGGTTACTCCTACAATGAGCAGTTCTTC.

This chain links TRBV5-1 with TRBJ1-4, with TRBD1 identical over 7 bases. The CDR3 sequence is 14 residues long. Germline V gives CDR1 SGHRS, CDR2 YFSETQ. The V segment lost 0 bases and the J segment 5 bases; nucleotides outside the gene matches: 1. In DNA, the CDR3 is TGCGCCAGCAGCTTGGGACAGGGAAATGAAAAACTGTTTTTT. Its protein is CASSLGQGNEKLFF.

The chain couples TRBV7-2 to TRBJ2-1; 8 positions match TRBD2. This CDR3 is 13 amino acids long. Trimming took 5 bases from V and 16 from J; bases not matched to a gene: 13. The germline V gene encodes CDR1 SGHTA and CDR2 FQGNSA. The CDR3 is CASSQRPGGPGFF. CDR3 sequence (DNA): TGTGCCAGCAGCCAACGACCGGGGGGGCCCGGTTTCTTC.

The chain links TRBV5-4 to TRBJ1-4; 7 bases align to TRBD1. The J segment lost 8 bases and the V segment lost 3 bases, leaving 4 bases of the junction unmatched. Germline V gene data show CDR1 as SGHNT and CDR2 as YYREEE (reference sequence). The CDR3 has 13 residues. The CDR3 region has the DNA TGTGCCAGCAGCTGGGACAGTCGAGAAAAACTGTTTTTT. Its protein product is CASSWDSREKLFF.

V and J are TRBV7-3 and TRBJ1-3; the match to TRBD1 covers 8 bases. V shed 6 bases and J 2 bases; nucleotides not matched to a gene: 12. Germline V gene data show CDR1 as SGHTA and CDR2 as FQGTGA. CDR3 length equals 17 residues. CDR3 bases: TGTGCCAGCAGATACATTTTGGACAGGGTCCCTGGAAACACCATATATTTT. It is translated as CASRYILDRVPGNTIYF.

This clone appeared a single time. V and J are TRBV30 and TRBJ1-1; TRBD1 matches 11 bases. The CDR3 has 16 residues. Trimming removed 7 bases from V and 4 bases from J; junction bases left unmatched: 14. Germline V gene sequence: CDR1 GTSNPN, CDR2 SVGIG (reference sequence). DNA for the CDR3: TGTGCCTTTGACTCCGGGACAGGGGGGTATAGCACTGAAGCTTTCTTT. Its translation is CAFDSGTGGYSTEAFF.